These T cell receptor beta chains were read from a single sample in a study of blood T cell repertoires in COVID-19. Sequenced by immunoSEQ multiplex PCR; TCRdb stores in-frame clones only, minus some. The sample comprises about 170,000 clones, roughly nine tenths of which are singletons, and 10% to 11% rests with the top ten. The sequencing input was peripheral blood. These TCRs come from a woman between 55 and 75 years old with COVID-19, enrolled during active disease. Each CDR3 is given with its conserved first and last residue. D genes are given only for firm matches. Not all rows give a size; the values are once, few, many and, for expanded clones, a class.

TRBV6-5	-	TRBJ1-6	-	CASSLRDILYF	TGTGCCAGCAGCCTTCGGGACATCCTTTACTTT
TRBV19	once	TRBJ1-4	-	CASSKDSVARGEEKLFF	TGTGCCAGTAGTAAAGATAGTGTTGCGCGAGGAGAGGAAAAACTGTTTTTT
TRBV5-6	-	TRBJ1-1	-	CASSLGRENTEAFF	TGTGCCAGCAGCTTGGGGAGAGAGAACACTGAAGCTTTCTTT
TRBV18	-	TRBJ2-7	TRBD1	CASSPRDRTYEQYF	TGTGCCAGCTCACCACGGGACAGAACCTACGAGCAGTACTTC
TRBV4-2	-	TRBJ2-5	TRBD2	CASSQDPASGQETQYF	TGTGCCAGCAGCCAAGATCCCGCTAGCGGACAAGAGACCCAGTACTTC
TRBV3-1/TRBV3-2	-	TRBJ1-6	-	CASSLTGSNSPLHF	TGTGCCAGCAGCCTGACGGGATCGAATTCACCCCTCCACTTT
TRBV4-1	few	TRBJ2-7	-	CASSDTGISSYEQYF	TGCGCCAGCAGCGACACAGGGATATCCTCCTACGAGCAGTACTTC
TRBV19	-	TRBJ1-2	-	CASSPAGEVVYGYTF	TGTGCCAGTAGTCCAGCGGGGGAGGTTGTCTATGGCTACACCTTC
TRBV6-2/TRBV6-3	-	TRBJ2-7	-	CASSYERTYEQYF	TGTGCCAGCAGTTACGAGCGGACCTACGAGCAGTACTTC
TRBV19	-	TRBJ2-5	TRBD1	CASSIGTRGRRETQYF	TGTGCCAGTAGTATAGGAACCAGGGGGCGCCGAGAGACCCAGTACTTC
TRBV19	-	TRBJ2-7	-	CASTPAGPSSYEQYF	TGTGCCAGTACCCCGGCGGGACCGAGCTCCTACGAGCAGTACTTC
TRBV28	few	TRBJ1-1	TRBD1	CASSPDRGQGSEAFF	TGTGCCAGCAGCCCGGACAGGGGGCAGGGTTCTGAAGCTTTCTTT
TRBV6-5	-	TRBJ1-3	-	CASRSGFLGGTIYF	TGTGCCAGCAGGAGCGGATTCTTGGGTGGAACCATATATTTT
TRBV28	-	TRBJ1-5	-	CASSFLVSQPQHF	TGTGCCAGCAGTTTCCTCGTATCTCAGCCCCAGCATTTT
TRBV30	-	TRBJ2-7	TRBD2	CAWSAPLYGLAVRGEQYF	TGTGCCTGGAGTGCTCCTCTCTATGGGCTAGCGGTTCGAGGGGAGCAGTACTTC
TRBV5-1	-	TRBJ2-2	TRBD2	CASSLSLAGTGELFF	TGCGCCAGCAGCTTGTCACTAGCGGGCACCGGGGAGCTGTTTTTT
TRBV9	-	TRBJ1-2	TRBD1	CASSGPPGTGRPYYGYTF	TGTGCCAGCAGCGGTCCCCCCGGGACAGGGCGCCCCTACTATGGCTACACCTTC
TRBV9	-	TRBJ2-3	TRBD2	CASSNGLAGRNTQYF	TGTGCCAGCAGCAACGGACTAGCGGGACGGAATACGCAGTATTTT
TRBV19	-	TRBJ1-6	TRBD1	CASQGQGESPLHF	TGTGCCAGTCAGGGACAGGGGGAATCACCCCTCCACTTT
TRBV28	-	TRBJ2-3	-	CASSSSDRVTDTQYF	-
TRBV6-2/TRBV6-3	-	TRBJ2-6	-	CASSYDGRGANVLTF	TGTGCCAGCAGTTACGATGGGAGGGGGGCCAACGTCCTGACTTTC
TRBV5-1	-	TRBJ2-2	-	CASSRRTGQITGELFF	TGCGCCAGCAGCCGAAGAACCGGACAGATCACCGGGGAGCTGTTTTTT
TRBV6-6	once	TRBJ1-6	-	CAGQRDTVGKAPLHF	TGTGCCGGACAAAGGGACACGGTCGGAAAAGCACCCCTCCACTTT
TRBV5-1	-	TRBJ2-7	TRBD2	CASSLLAGAQYEQYF	TGCGCCAGCAGCTTGCTTGCGGGAGCACAGTACGAGCAGTACTTC
TRBV5-4	once	TRBJ1-5	TRBD1	CATKVGGTGNQPQHF	TGTGCCACCAAGGTGGGCGGGACAGGCAATCAGCCCCAGCATTTT
TRBV11-3	-	TRBJ1-4	TRBD1	CASSFRDRGNKLFF	TGTGCCAGCAGCTTCCGGGACAGAGGAAATAAACTGTTTTTT
TRBV7-2	-	TRBJ2-1	-	CASSLWDNYNEQFF	TGTGCCAGCAGCTTGTGGGACAATTACAATGAGCAGTTCTTC
TRBV7-9	-	TRBJ2-7	TRBD2	CASSPWAGTSDYEQYF	TGTGCCAGCAGCCCCTGGGCCGGGACTAGCGACTACGAGCAGTACTTC
TRBV19	once	TRBJ2-3	-	CASSMTPESPQYF	TGTGCCAGTAGCATGACTCCCGAGTCCCCGCAGTATTTT
TRBV5-1	-	TRBJ2-1	TRBD2	CASSAGTSGTESSYNEQFF	TGCGCCAGCAGCGCCGGGACTAGCGGGACTGAGAGCTCCTACAATGAGCAGTTCTTC